The next 32 T cell receptor beta chains were all read from a single sample in a study of Graves' ophthalmopathy and Graves' hyperthyroidism. From RNA, the CDR3 regions of TCR beta chains were amplified and sequenced. First-round RT-PCR used HTBI primers; second-round multiplex PCR followed. TCRdb re-analysed the multiplex PCR reads in MiXCR, keeping a single row per CDR3 protein. The table records 900,000 to 1,200,000 distinct CDR3 sequences, around a third of them present only once. The sequencing sample was made of peripheral blood or thyroid tissue (not recorded which). The receptors stem from an adult man with Graves' hyperthyroidism.

The CDR3 reads CASSETGKDYGYTF. CDR3 in DNA: TGTGCCAGCAGCGAGACAGGGAAAGACTATGGCTACACCTTC. The chain uses TRBV5-4 and TRBJ1-2; 7 bases agree with TRBD1. With 4 bases clipped from V and 3 bases from J, the junction kept 6 bases outside the gene matches. Germline V lookup: CDR1 SGHNT, CDR2 YYREEE (reference sequence). This CDR3 region has 14 residues. The full variable domain, completed using reference TRBV5-4 and TRBJ1-2, is ETGVTQSPTHLIKTRGQQVTLRCSSQSGHNTVSWYQQALGQGPQFIFQYYREEENGRGNFPPRFSGLQFPNYSSELNVNALELDDSALYLCASSETGKDYGYTFGSGTRLTVV.

With respect to this clonotype: One end of the junction varies from germline; a read error may be responsible. This chain joins TRBV12-3 or TRBV12-4 and TRBJ1-1, with TRBD1 as a possible D gene (6 bases). The CDR3 is made up of 14 amino acids. In nucleotides, the CDR3 is TGTGCCAGCAGTTTGGGGACACCGAACACTGAAGCTTCCTTT. Protein product: CASSLGTPNTEASF.

As to this clonotype: A read error is possible here, since a much larger clone lies one base away. The rearrangement uses TRBV9 and TRBJ1-3, with unresolved D. This CDR3 is built from 14 residues. The V end lost 2 bases, the J end lost 2 bases, and 8 bases lay between the germline ends. The germline CDR1 and CDR2 sequences are SGDLS and YYNGEE. The chain's CDR3 is CASSVVSTGNTIYF. The CDR3 nucleotides are TGTGCCAGCAGCGTTGTCAGTACTGGAAACACCATATATTTT.

This clonotype was found many times. The genes are TRBV7-9 and TRBJ1-1; 7 positions match TRBD1. This CDR3 has 13 residues. Germline CDR1 is SEHNR and CDR2 is FQNEAQ (reference sequence). V trimming: 5 bases; J trimming: 3 bases; junction bases outside the gene matches: 3. CDR3 nucleotides: TGTGCCAGCAGCAGGGGACAGTACACTGAAGCTTTCTTT. Its protein product is CASSRGQYTEAFF. Filled out from reference TRBV7-9 and TRBJ1-1, the complete variable domain reads DTGVSQNPRHKITKRGQNVTFRCDPISEHNRLYWYRQTLGQGPEFLTYFQNEAQLEKSRLLSDRFSAERPKGSFSTLEIQRTEQGDSAMYLCASSRGQYTEAFFGQGTRLTVV.

This rearrangement joins TRBV29-1 to TRBJ2-5; unclear D gene. From germline, CDR1 is SQVTM and CDR2 ANQGSEA. The CDR3 has 10 amino acids. The DNA for the CDR3 is TGCAGTGCTAGAGTCATGGCCCAGTACTTC. Its protein is CSARVMAQYF.

This clonotype was found many times. This chain links TRBV2 with TRBJ2-2; TRBD1 aligns across 9 bases. Per germline, CDR1 SNHLY and CDR2 FYNNEI. This CDR3 has 15 residues. The junction had 6 bases not matched to a gene; V was cut back by 3 bases and J by 7 bases. The CDR3 bases are TGTGCCAGCAGTGAGAAACAGGGGGCGGTCGGGGAGCTGTTTTTT. It yields the protein CASSEKQGAVGELFF.

Comments on this clonotype: An end of the junction does not agree with germline; a read error may underlie this. The rearrangement uses TRBV7-2 and TRBJ1-5, with D perhaps matching TRBD1 (6 bases). The CDR3 has 17 amino acids. From germline, CDR1 is SGHTA and CDR2 FQGNSA. The CDR3 here is CASSPSGQRRSNQPQHF. CDR3 in DNA: TGCGCCAGCAGCCCTTCCGGACAGAGACGTAGCAATCAGCCCCAGCATTTT.

This clonotype was recorded at least ten times. A junction boundary mismatches the germline segment, possibly from a read error. CDR3 sequence reads: CASSYSQDNSPLHF. In DNA form, the CDR3 reads TGTGCCAGCAGTTACTCGCAGGATAATTCACCCCTCCACTTT. This chain links TRBV10-3 with TRBJ1-6; D not certain. The V gene's germline CDR1 is ENHRY and CDR2 SYGVKD. This CDR3 contains 14 residues.

V usage is TRBV2 and J usage is TRBJ2-7, with 7 nucleotides matching TRBD2. V lost 6 bases to trimming and J lost 2 bases; unmatched junction nucleotides: 13. Germline CDR1 and CDR2: SNHLY and FYNNEI. CDR3 length equals 16 residues. CDR3 bases: TGTGCCAGCAGCTTAGTCGGCGGGAGTCTCCCCTACGAGCAGTACTTC. It encodes CASSLVGGSLPYEQYF.

In this sample, this clonotype turned up many times. The rearrangement links TRBV29-1 to TRBJ2-6; D is possibly TRBD1 (6 bases). There are 14 residues in the CDR3. V was shortened by 7 bases and J by 1 base, with 11 bases between the two germline ends. The germline V gene encodes CDR1 SQVTM and CDR2 ANQGSEA. The DNA for the CDR3 is TGCAGCGCACGGACAGTTTCTGGGGCCAACGTCCTGACTTTC. Its protein is CSARTVSGANVLTF.

The rearrangement uses TRBV7-9 and TRBJ1-4; D uncertain. CDR3 size: 15 residues. Germline lookup yields CDR1 SEHNR and CDR2 FQNEAQ (reference sequence). Trimming cost V 5 bases and J 8 bases, with 18 bases left between them. CDR3: CASSLVAGRREKLFF. CDR3 in DNA: TGTGCCAGCAGCCTTGTCGCGGGGAGACGGGAAAAACTGTTTTTT.

Ten or more counts support this clonotype. The chain is built from TRBV20-1 and TRBJ1-4; 7 bases map to TRBD1. Germline V gene data show CDR1 as DFQATT and CDR2 as SNEGSKA (reference sequence). The CDR3 runs 13 residues. V dropped 3 bases and J dropped 8; count of bases not matched to a gene: 6. In nucleotides, the CDR3 is TGCAGTGCTAGTAAGGGGGCACAGGAAAAACTGTTTTTT. Translated: CSASKGAQEKLFF.

Worth noting for this clonotype: The conserved phenylalanine or tryptophan is not found at the CDR3 terminus, so this likely reflects a read error. The DNA is omitted, as the CDR3 cannot be located on it reliably, and the CDR3 follows TCRdb's listing. J is TRBJ2-7 and V is TRBV2. CDR1 and CDR2 from the germline V gene are SNHLY and FYNNEI. The CDR3 is 9 amino acids long, termini counted. The CDR3 protein is CASSNGQNY.

This clonotype was observed a single time. The conserved phenylalanine or tryptophan normally closing the CDR3 is absent here, so this likely arose from a read error. It is unclear where the CDR3 begins or ends on the DNA, so no DNA is shown, and the CDR3 is as TCRdb lists it. The rearrangement joins TRBV10-3 to TRBJ1-4; the table gives TRBD1 as D, unverified against the DNA. Germline V lookup: CDR1 ENHRY, CDR2 SYGVKD. Both ends counted, the CDR3 spans 10 residues. The CDR3 loop is CAIRRGANSG.

The chain couples TRBV7-6 to TRBJ1-1; D unclear. This CDR3 has 15 amino acids. With 4 bases removed from V and 0 bases from J, the gap between germline ends came to 12 bases. From germline, CDR1 is SGHVS and CDR2 FNYEAQ. Here the CDR3 reads CASSYYGNLNTEAFF. The CDR3 nucleotides are TGTGCCAGCAGCTATTATGGGAACTTGAACACTGAAGCTTTCTTT.

The V gene is TRBV29-1, the J gene TRBJ2-6; D might be TRBD2 (5 bases). This CDR3 comprises 16 residues. V lost 4 bases, J lost 0 bases, and 13 bases lay in between. CDR1 is SQVTM and CDR2 is ANQGSEA in the germline V gene. CDR3 in DNA: TGCAGCGTTGCCGGGGAATTTAGCTCTGGGGCCAACGTCCTGACTTTC. Protein: CSVAGEFSSGANVLTF.

This clonotype showed up just a few times. The rearrangement joins TRBV7-3 to TRBJ2-2, with 7 positions matching TRBD2. With V trimmed by 2 bases and J by 3 bases, 6 bases remained unmatched. CDR1 SGHTA and CDR2 FQGTGA come from the germline V gene. This CDR3 region has 16 residues. The CDR3 spells CASSLGGRLYTGELFF. Written as DNA, the CDR3 is TGTGCCAGCAGCTTAGGCGGGAGATTGTACACCGGGGAGCTGTTTTTT.

This clonotype was observed at least ten times. The CDR3 reads CAISEYGDNSPLHF. The CDR3 DNA sequence: TGTGCCATCAGTGAGTACGGAGACAATTCACCCCTCCACTTT. The V and J genes are TRBV10-3 and TRBJ1-6, with unresolved D. Trimming pared 1 base from V and 7 bases from J, leaving 8 bases between. The CDR3 spans 14 residues. The germline V gene encodes CDR1 ENHRY and CDR2 SYGVKD.

This clonotype was counted at least ten times. The CDR3 DNA follows: TGTGCCAGCAGCCGCACCGACAGGGTTCAGGACGAGCAGTACTTC. Translated: CASSRTDRVQDEQYF. The chain joins TRBV12-3 or TRBV12-4 to TRBJ2-7; TRBD1 agrees at 7 bases. Losses at the gene ends were 6 bases for V and 5 bases for J; bases not matched to a gene: 13. This CDR3 spans 15 amino acids.

In its sample, this clonotype was seen a few times. The gene calls are TRBV6-6 and TRBJ1-2; 7 bases are shared with TRBD1. After removal of 2 bases from V and 3 bases from J, the junction contained 6 bases not matched to a gene. Germline-derived CDR1 and CDR2 are MNHNY and SVGAGI (reference sequence). This CDR3 spans 15 amino acids. Here the CDR3 reads CASSYTFTGDYGYTF. CDR3 sequence (DNA): TGTGCCAGCAGTTACACCTTCACAGGGGACTATGGCTACACCTTC.

Many counts were recorded for this clonotype. This sequence joins TRBV4-2 and TRBJ1-2, with D hard to call. The CDR3 contains 13 residues. Trimming removed 1 base at V and 7 bases at J, with 10 bases between. Germline V gives CDR1 LGHNA, CDR2 YNFKEQ. The CDR3 sequence is CASSQGQGLGYTF. Here the CDR3 DNA reads TGTGCCAGCAGCCAAGGGCAAGGACTTGGCTACACCTTC.

This clonotype was seen more than once but under ten times. The J gene is TRBJ2-1, the V gene TRBV10-3; D is possibly TRBD2 (6 bases). This CDR3 contains 11 residues. V was trimmed by 6 bases and J by 7 bases, leaving 7 bases between them. Germline lookup yields CDR1 ENHRY and CDR2 SYGVKD. The CDR3 here is CAIRRGNEQFF. Written as DNA, the CDR3 is TGTGCCATCAGGCGGGGTAATGAGCAGTTCTTC.

This clonotype was seen repeatedly, ten times or more. The J gene is TRBJ1-6, the V gene TRBV7-9; weak D call: TRBD1 (5 bases). The CDR3 is 15 amino acids. Germline assignment: CDR1 SEHNR and CDR2 FQNEAQ (reference sequence). V shed 2 bases and J shed 10 bases, with 15 bases lying between them. The CDR3 here is CASSLFGRVGSPLHF. For the CDR3, the DNA is TGTGCCAGCAGCTTATTCGGCAGGGTGGGGTCACCCCTCCACTTT.

This sequence joins TRBV12-3 or TRBV12-4 and TRBJ1-1; D call uncertain. V lost 9 bases and J 7 bases, leaving 15 bases between the germline ends. This CDR3 is built from 12 residues. The CDR3 DNA reads as TGTGCCAGTTCGTTAGCGGCAGGTGAAGCTTTCTTT. It translates to CASSLAAGEAFF.

V is TRBV7-2 and J is TRBJ1-2; no firm D call. V shed 7 bases and J shed 5 bases, with 14 bases lying between them. From germline, CDR1 is SGHTA and CDR2 FQGNSA. The CDR3 has 13 amino acids. CDR3 in amino acids: CASNLEPWYGYTF. The CDR3, as DNA: TGTGCCAGCAACTTGGAACCATGGTATGGCTACACCTTC.

This clonotype was seen a handful of times. This chain joins TRBV12-3 or TRBV12-4 and TRBJ1-6, with 9 bases aligning to TRBD1. The length of the CDR3 is 15 residues. After removal of 5 bases from V and 9 bases from J, the junction contained 8 bases not matched to a gene. The CDR3 here is CASSLRTGASSPLHF. DNA of the CDR3: TGTGCCAGCAGTCTTAGGACAGGGGCCAGTTCACCCCTCCACTTT.

This sequence joins TRBV27 and TRBJ1-2; D is uncertain. CDR1 MNHEY and CDR2 SMNVEV come from the germline V gene (reference sequence). CDR3 size: 15 residues. Trimming stripped 5 bases from V and 8 bases from J, with 21 bases between. The CDR3 region has the DNA TGTGCCAGCAGTAGCGTGGCGTCGGTCCCGCGGGGCTACACCTTC. It specifies CASSSVASVPRGYTF.

This clonotype was found many times. The J gene is TRBJ2-5, the V gene TRBV11-1, with a weak D call TRBD1 (6 bases). CDR1 is SGHAT and CDR2 is FQDESV in the germline V gene (reference sequence). The V gene lost 11 bases and the J gene lost 5 bases, with 18 bases spanning the gap. This CDR3 has 13 amino acids. This CDR3 is CADSDSLGETQYF. CDR3 DNA: TGTGCCGATTCGGACAGCCTCGGCGAGACCCAGTACTTC.

J is TRBJ1-3 and V is TRBV7-9; possibly TRBD1 for D (5 bases). CDR1 is SEHNR and CDR2 is FQNEAQ in the germline V gene (reference sequence). The V gene lost 6 bases and the J gene lost 5 bases, with 14 bases spanning the gap. This CDR3 is built from 14 residues. In DNA form, the CDR3 reads TGTGCCAGCAGTGACGCAGGGTCAAGAAACACCATATATTTT. Amino acid sequence: CASSDAGSRNTIYF. The full variable domain, with the rest looked up from reference TRBV7-9 and TRBJ1-3, is DTGVSQNPRHKITKRGQNVTFRCDPISEHNRLYWYRQTLGQGPEFLTYFQNEAQLEKSRLLSDRFSAERPKGSFSTLEIQRTEQGDSAMYLCASSDAGSRNTIYFGEGSWLTVV.

This clonotype was seen at least ten times. V is TRBV7-9 and J is TRBJ1-2; D not resolved. The CDR3 spans 13 residues. Germline V gives CDR1 SEHNR, CDR2 FQNEAQ (reference sequence). Trimming removed 3 bases at V and 4 bases at J, with 9 bases between. Written as DNA, the CDR3 is TGTGCCAGCAGCTTCGGGAACGTCTATGGCTACACCTTC. It is translated as CASSFGNVYGYTF.

This clonotype was seen only a few times. The rearrangement joins TRBV12-3 or TRBV12-4 to TRBJ2-5, with 7 bases identical to TRBD2. V shed 10 bases, J shed 5 bases, and the junction held 10 bases outside the gene matches. CDR3 length equals 13 residues. CDR3 loop: CATRGVYSETQYF. The CDR3 region has the DNA TGTGCCACCCGGGGGGTTTATTCGGAGACCCAGTACTTC.

A word on this clonotype: This could be a read error, since a much larger clone is one nucleotide away. The chain employs TRBV20-1 and TRBJ1-4, with 8 bases that match TRBD1. CDR3 size: 14 residues. Germline V gives CDR1 DFQATT, CDR2 SNEGSKA (reference sequence). CDR3 nucleotide sequence: TGCAGTGCCCTCGCGGGGACAGGACATGAAGAACTGTTTTTT. Protein: CSALAGTGHEELFF.